This T cell receptor beta chain stems from a study of blood T cell repertoires in COVID-19. Using immunoSEQ multiplex PCR, the repertoire was profiled, and TCRdb retains in-frame clones only, with some absent. Of around 280,000 clones in the sample, around 90% are singletons; the top ten hold roughly 1.5%. Germline CDR1 WSHSY, CDR2 SAAADI. With V trimmed by 4 bases and J by 5 bases, 5 bases remained unmatched. CDR3 length: 14 residues. The material sequenced was PBMCs or T cells enriched from blood (not recorded which). This receptor was obtained from a young woman with acute COVID-19. The chain links TRBV10-2 to TRBJ1-5; 7 bases align to TRBD1. The CDR3 is CASSAGTDYQPQHF. The CDR3 coding sequence is TGCGCCAGCAGTGCCGGGACAGATTATCAGCCCCAGCATTTT.